This record looks at one TCR beta chain sequence and its context. In TCRdb, the reads were re-called with MiXCR into one record per CDR3 protein. Of more than 400,000 distinct CDR3 sequences listed, 26% were seen once; the top ten hold roughly 13%. This specimen comes from a study of T cell repertoires in cytomegalovirus infection. The CDR3 extends over 13 amino acids. Germline values: CDR1 MNHEY, CDR2 SVGEGT. Trimming removed 1 base from V and 5 bases from J, with 9 bases in between. Sample: PBMCs. V and J are TRBV6-2 or TRBV6-3 and TRBJ2-7; D remains ambiguous. The receptor's source is a human donor in good health (CMV status not recorded). Some clones in this sample may be carry-over from other donors' samples. The CDR3, as DNA: TGTGCCAGCAGTTACTTTTCCAGCCACGAGCAGTACTTC. It codes for CASSYFSSHEQYF.